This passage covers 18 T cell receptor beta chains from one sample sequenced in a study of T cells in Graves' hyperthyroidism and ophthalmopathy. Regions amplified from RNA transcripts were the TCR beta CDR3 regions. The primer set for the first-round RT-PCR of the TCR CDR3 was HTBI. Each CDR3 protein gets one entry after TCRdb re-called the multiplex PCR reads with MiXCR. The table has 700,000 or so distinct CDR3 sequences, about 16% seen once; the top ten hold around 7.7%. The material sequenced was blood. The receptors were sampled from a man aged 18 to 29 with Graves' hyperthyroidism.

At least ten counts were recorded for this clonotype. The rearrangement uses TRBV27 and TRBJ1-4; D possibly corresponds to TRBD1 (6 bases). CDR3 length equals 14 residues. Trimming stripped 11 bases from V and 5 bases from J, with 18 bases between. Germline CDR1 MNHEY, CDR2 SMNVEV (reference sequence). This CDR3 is CAVRPGHANEKLFF. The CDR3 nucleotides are TGTGCCGTCCGACCGGGACACGCGAATGAAAAACTGTTTTTT.

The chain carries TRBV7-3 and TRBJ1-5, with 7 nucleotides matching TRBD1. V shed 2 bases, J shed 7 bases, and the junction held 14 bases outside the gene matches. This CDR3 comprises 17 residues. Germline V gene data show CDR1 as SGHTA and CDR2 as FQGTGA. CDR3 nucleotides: TGTGCCAGCAGCTTATCGATTTTAGGGACAGTGGGCCAGCCCCAGCATTTT. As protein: CASSLSILGTVGQPQHF. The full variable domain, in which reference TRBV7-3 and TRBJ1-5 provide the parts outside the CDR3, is GAGVSQTPSNKVTEKGKYVELRCDPISGHTALYWYRQSLGQGPEFLIYFQGTGAADDSGLPNDRFFAVRPEGSVSTLKIQRTERGDSAVYLCASSLSILGTVGQPQHFGDGTRLSIL.

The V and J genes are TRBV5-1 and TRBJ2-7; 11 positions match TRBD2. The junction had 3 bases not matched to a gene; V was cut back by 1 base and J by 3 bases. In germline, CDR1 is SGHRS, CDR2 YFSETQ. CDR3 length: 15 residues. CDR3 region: CASSLMTSGDYEQYF. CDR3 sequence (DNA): TGCGCCAGCAGCTTGATGACTAGCGGGGACTACGAGCAGTACTTC.

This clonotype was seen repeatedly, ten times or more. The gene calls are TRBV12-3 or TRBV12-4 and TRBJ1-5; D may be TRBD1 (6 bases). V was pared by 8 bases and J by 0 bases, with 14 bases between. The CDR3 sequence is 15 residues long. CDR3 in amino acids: CASSPAGVSNQPQHF. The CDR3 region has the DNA TGTGCCAGCTCTCCAGCAGGGGTTAGCAATCAGCCCCAGCATTTT.

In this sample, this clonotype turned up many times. CDR3 sequence (DNA): TGTGCCAGCTCACCTGGGATCTCCTACGAGCAGTACTTC. It translates to CASSPGISYEQYF. This rearrangement joins TRBV27 to TRBJ2-7; unclear D gene. The germline CDR1 and CDR2 sequences are MNHEY and SMNVEV (reference sequence). The CDR3 has 13 amino acids. Deletions cut 8 bases from V and 0 bases from J, with 11 bases between.

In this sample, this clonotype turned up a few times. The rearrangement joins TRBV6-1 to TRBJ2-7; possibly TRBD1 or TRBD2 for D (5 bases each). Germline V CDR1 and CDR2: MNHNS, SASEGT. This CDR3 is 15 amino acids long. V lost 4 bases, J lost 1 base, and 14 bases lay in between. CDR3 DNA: TGTGCCAGCAGTGCTCCGGGACCAGCTTCCTACGAGCAGTACTTC. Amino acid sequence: CASSAPGPASYEQYF.

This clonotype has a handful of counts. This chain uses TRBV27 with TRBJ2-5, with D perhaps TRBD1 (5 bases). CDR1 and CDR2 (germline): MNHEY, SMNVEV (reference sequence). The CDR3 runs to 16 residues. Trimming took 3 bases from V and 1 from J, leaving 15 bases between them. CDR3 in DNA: TGTGCCAGCAGTTTTGCCAGGGCGTGGGCCCAAGAGACCCAGTACTTC. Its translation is CASSFARAWAQETQYF.

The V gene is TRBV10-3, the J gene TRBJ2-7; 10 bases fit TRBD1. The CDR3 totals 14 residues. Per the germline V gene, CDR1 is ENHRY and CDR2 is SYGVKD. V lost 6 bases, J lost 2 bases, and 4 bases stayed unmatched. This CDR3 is CAISGDRGTYEQYF. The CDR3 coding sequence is TGTGCCATCAGCGGGGACAGGGGAACCTACGAGCAGTACTTC.

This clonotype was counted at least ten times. This CDR3 reads CASSPPRSNQPQHF. The CDR3 DNA reads as TGTGCCAGCTCACCACCGAGGTCCAATCAGCCCCAGCATTTT. The genes are TRBV18 and TRBJ1-5; D ambiguous. The CDR3 loop spans 14 amino acids. Trimming cost V 0 bases and J 3 bases, with 6 bases left between them. Germline CDR1 KGHSH, CDR2 LQKENI.

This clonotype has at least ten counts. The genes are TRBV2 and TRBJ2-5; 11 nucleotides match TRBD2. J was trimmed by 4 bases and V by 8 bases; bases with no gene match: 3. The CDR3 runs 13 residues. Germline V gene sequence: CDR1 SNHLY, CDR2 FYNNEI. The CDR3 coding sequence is TGTGCCAGCCAACTAGCGGGAGCAGAGACCCAGTACTTC. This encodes CASQLAGAETQYF.

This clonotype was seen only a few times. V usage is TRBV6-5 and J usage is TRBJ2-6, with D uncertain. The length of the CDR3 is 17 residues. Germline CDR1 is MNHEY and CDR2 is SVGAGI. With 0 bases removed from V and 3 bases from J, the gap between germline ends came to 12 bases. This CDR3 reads CASSYSDRGLGANVLTF. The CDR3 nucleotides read TGTGCCAGCAGTTACTCGGACCGAGGTCTTGGGGCCAACGTCCTGACTTTC.

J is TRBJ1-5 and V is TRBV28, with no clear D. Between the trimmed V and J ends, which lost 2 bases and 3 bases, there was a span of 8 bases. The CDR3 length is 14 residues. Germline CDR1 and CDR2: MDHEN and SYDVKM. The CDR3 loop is CASSLVQFNQPQHF. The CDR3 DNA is TGTGCCAGCAGTTTAGTACAGTTCAATCAGCCCCAGCATTTT.

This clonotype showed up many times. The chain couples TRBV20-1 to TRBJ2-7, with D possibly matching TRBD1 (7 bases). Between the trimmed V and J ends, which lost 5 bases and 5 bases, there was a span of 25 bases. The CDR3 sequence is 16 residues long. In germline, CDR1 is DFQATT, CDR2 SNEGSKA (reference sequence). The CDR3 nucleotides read TGCAGTGCTCGTCCTAGCTGGAGACAGGGAGGACACGAGCAGTACTTC. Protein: CSARPSWRQGGHEQYF.

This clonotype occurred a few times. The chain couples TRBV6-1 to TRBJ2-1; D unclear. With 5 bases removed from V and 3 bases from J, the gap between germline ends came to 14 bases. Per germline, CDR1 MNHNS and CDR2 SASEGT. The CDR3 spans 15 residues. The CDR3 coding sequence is TGTGCCAGCAGTACCCAAGGCGCGATCTACAATGAGCAGTTCTTC. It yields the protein CASSTQGAIYNEQFF.

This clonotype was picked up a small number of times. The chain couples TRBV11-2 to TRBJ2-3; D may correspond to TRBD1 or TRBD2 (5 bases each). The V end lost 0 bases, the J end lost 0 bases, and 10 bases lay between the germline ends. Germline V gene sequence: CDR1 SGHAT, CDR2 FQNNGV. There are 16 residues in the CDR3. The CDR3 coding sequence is TGTGCCAGCAGCTTAGACGGACGGGACAGCACAGATACGCAGTATTTT. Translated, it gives CASSLDGRDSTDTQYF.

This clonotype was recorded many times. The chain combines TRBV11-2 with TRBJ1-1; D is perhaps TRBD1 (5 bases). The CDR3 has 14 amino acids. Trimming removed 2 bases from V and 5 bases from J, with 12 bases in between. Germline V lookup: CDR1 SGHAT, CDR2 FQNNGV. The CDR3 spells CASSLQGVLTEAFF. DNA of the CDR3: TGTGCCAGCAGCTTACAAGGGGTTTTAACTGAAGCTTTCTTT.

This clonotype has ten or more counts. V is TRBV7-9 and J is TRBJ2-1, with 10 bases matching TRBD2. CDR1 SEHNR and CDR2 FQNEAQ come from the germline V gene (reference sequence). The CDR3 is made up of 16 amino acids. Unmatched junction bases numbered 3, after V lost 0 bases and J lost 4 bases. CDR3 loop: CASSLAKTSGYNEQFF. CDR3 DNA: TGTGCCAGCAGCTTAGCGAAGACTAGCGGGTACAATGAGCAGTTCTTC. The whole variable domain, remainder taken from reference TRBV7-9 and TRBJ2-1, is DTGVSQNPRHKITKRGQNVTFRCDPISEHNRLYWYRQTLGQGPEFLTYFQNEAQLEKSRLLSDRFSAERPKGSFSTLEIQRTEQGDSAMYLCASSLAKTSGYNEQFFGPGTRLTVL.

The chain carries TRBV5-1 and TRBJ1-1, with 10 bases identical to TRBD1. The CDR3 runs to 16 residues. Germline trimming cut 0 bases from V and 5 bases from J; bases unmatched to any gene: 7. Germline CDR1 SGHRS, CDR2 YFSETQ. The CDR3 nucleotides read TGCGCCAGCAGCTTGGCCGAGGGACAGGGGAGGACTGAAGCTTTCTTT. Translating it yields CASSLAEGQGRTEAFF.